In its sample, the clone carrying this TCR beta chain was seen a few times. The data were obtained in a study of glioma-infiltrating T cells. Using RNA template, CDR3s of TCR alpha and beta were amplified with iRepertoire arm-PCR. One-step reverse transcription and amplification started from approximately 100-400 ng of tissue mRNA or PBMC total RNA. MiXCR, run by TCRdb on the multiplex PCR reads, gives a single entry per CDR3 protein. Of a few hundred thousand distinct CDR3 sequences listed, approximately 42% were seen once; the top ten hold approximately 12%. The junction had 7 bases not matched to a gene; V was cut back by 2 bases and J by 3 bases. CDR3 length: 16 amino acids. Germline V CDR1 and CDR2: MDHEN, SYDVKM.

The chain combines TRBV28 with TRBJ2-1; TRBD2 matches 7 bases. The sample consisted of glioma tissue, nonneoplastic brain tissue, or PBMCs (not recorded which). The TCR sequence derives from a human donor with low-grade glioma or glioblastoma, undergoing nonglioma brain surgery, or in good health (not recorded which). CDR3 nucleotide sequence: TGTGCCAGCAGTTTAATAGGCGGGAGCCTCTACAATGAGCAGTTCTTC. Protein: CASSLIGGSLYNEQFF.